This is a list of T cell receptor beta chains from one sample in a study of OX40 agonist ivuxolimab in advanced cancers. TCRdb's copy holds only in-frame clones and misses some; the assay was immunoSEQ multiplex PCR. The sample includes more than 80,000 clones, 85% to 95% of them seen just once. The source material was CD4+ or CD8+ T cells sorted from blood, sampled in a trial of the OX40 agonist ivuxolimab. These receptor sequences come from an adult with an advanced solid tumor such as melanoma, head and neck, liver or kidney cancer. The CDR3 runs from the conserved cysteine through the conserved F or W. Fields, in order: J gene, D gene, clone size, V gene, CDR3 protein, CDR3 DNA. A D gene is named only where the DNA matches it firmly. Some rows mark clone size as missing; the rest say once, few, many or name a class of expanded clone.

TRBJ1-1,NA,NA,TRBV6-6,CASSYSNIQDFF,TGTGCCAGCAGTTACTCGAACATACAGGATTTCTTT
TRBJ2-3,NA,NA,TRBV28,CASSLPDTQYF,TGTGCCAGCAGTTTGCCCGATACGCAGTATTTT
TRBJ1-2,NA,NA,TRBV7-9,CASSRGDYGYTF,TGTGCCAGCAGTCGCGGGGACTATGGCTACACCTTC
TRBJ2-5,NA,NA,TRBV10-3,CAISESTVETQYF,TGTGCCATCAGTGAGTCGACGGTAGAGACCCAGTACTTC
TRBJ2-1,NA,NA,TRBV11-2,CASSPILAYNEQFF,TGTGCCAGCAGCCCTATACTAGCCTACAATGAGCAGTTCTTC
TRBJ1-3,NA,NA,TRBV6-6,CASSYSNGGNTIYF,TGTGCCAGCAGTTACTCGAATGGTGGAAACACCATATATTTT
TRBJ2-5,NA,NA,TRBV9,CASSPFHGLAETQYF,TGTGCCAGCAGCCCCTTTCATGGGCTAGCGGAGACCCAGTACTTC
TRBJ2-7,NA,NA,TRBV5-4,CASRTAAGPYEQYF,TGTGCCAGCAGGACCGCAGCAGGCCCCTACGAGCAGTACTTC
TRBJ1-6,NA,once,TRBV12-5,CASGLGNSPLHF,TGTGCTAGTGGTTTGGGTAATTCACCCCTCCACTTT
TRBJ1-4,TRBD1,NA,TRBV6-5,CASSYSWDRVGKLFF,TGTGCCAGCAGTTACTCCTGGGACAGGGTTGGAAAACTGTTTTTT
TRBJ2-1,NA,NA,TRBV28,CASTVYNEQFF,TGTGCCAGCACGGTGTACAATGAGCAGTTCTTC
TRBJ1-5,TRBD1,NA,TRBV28,CASLRQGAFQPQHF,TGTGCCAGCCTCCGACAGGGGGCTTTTCAGCCCCAGCATTTT
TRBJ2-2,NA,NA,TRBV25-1,CASASPLTGELFF,TGTGCCAGCGCCTCCCCCCTCACCGGGGAGCTGTTTTTT
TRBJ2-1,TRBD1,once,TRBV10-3,CAISETGTGITYNEQFF,TGTGCCATCAGTGAGACCGGGACAGGGATAACCTACAATGAGCAGTTCTTC
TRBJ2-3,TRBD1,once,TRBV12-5,CASGWPGQGNSDTQYF,TGTGCTAGTGGTTGGCCGGGACAGGGAAATTCGGATACGCAGTATTTT
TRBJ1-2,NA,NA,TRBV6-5,CASSRGFANYGYTF,TGTGCCAGCAGCAGGGGTTTCGCTAACTATGGCTACACCTTC
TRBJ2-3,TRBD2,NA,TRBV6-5,CASRRLAGPDTQYF,TGTGCCAGCAGAAGACTAGCGGGCCCAGATACGCAGTATTTT
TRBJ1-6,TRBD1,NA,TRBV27,CASRPLDRGYNSPLHF,TGTGCCAGCAGACCCCTGGACAGGGGTTATAATTCACCCCTCCACTTT
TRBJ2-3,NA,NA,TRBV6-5,CASVRIKGDTQYF,TGTGCCAGCGTCCGGATTAAGGGAGATACGCAGTATTTT
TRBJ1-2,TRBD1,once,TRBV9,CASSFWTGGGYTF,TGTGCCAGCAGCTTTTGGACAGGGGGAGGGTACACCTTC
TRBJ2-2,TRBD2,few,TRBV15,CATSRVNSGGANTGELFF,TGTGCCACCAGCAGAGTGAATAGCGGGGGGGCGAACACCGGGGAGCTGTTTTTT
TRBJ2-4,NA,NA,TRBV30,CAWGPGAAIQYF,TGTGCCTGGGGGCCGGGGGCAGCCATTCAGTACTTC
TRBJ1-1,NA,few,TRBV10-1,CASRDRMNTEAFF,TGCGCCAGCAGGGACAGAATGAACACTGAAGCTTTCTTT
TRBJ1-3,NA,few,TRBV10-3,CAISEYVYKYSSGNTIYF,TGTGCCATCAGTGAATACGTGTATAAGTACAGCTCTGGAAACACCATATATTTT
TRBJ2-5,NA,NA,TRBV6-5,CASSTTGYSQETQYF,TGTGCCAGCAGCACAACAGGGTACTCGCAAGAGACCCAGTACTTC
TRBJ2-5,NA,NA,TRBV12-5,CASGLGPWGGEETQYF,TGTGCTAGTGGTTTGGGACCTTGGGGAGGCGAAGAGACCCAGTACTTC
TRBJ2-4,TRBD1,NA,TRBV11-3,CASSSLGTGLLRAKNIQYF,TGTGCCAGCAGCTCCCTAGGGACAGGGTTGCTTCGAGCCAAAAACATTCAGTACTTC
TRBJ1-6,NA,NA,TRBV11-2,CASSRAQNSPLHF,TGTGCCAGCAGTCGAGCCCAGAATTCACCCCTCCACTTT
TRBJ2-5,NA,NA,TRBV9,CASSLRRDETQYF,TGTGCCAGCAGCTTAAGAAGGGATGAGACCCAGTACTTC
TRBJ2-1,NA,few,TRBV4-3,CASSQEWGQPEQFF,TGCGCCAGCAGCCAAGAATGGGGTCAGCCTGAGCAGTTCTTC
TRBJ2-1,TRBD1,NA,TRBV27,CASSPRTGFTGSYNEQFF,TGTGCCAGCAGTCCCCGGACAGGGTTTACCGGGTCCTACAATGAGCAGTTCTTC
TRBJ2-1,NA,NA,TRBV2,CATSSYNEQFF,TGTGCCACGTCTTCCTACAATGAGCAGTTCTTC
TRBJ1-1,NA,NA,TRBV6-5,CASSIARTLEEAFF,TGTGCCAGCAGTATTGCCCGGACACTTGAAGAAGCTTTCTTT
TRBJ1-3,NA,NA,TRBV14,CASSPLRDGNTIYF,TGTGCCAGCAGCCCCCTCAGGGATGGAAACACCATATATTTT
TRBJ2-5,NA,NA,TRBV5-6,CASSRLGSQYF,TGTGCCAGCAGCCGGCTAGGGAGCCAGTACTTC
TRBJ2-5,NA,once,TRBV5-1,CASSPNQETQYF,TGCGCCAGCAGCCCGAACCAAGAGACCCAGTACTTC
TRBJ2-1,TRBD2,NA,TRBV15,CATSRPSLAGDEQFF,TGTGCCACCAGCAGACCCTCACTAGCGGGTGATGAGCAGTTCTTC
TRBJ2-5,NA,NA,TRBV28,CASSLGPGETQYF,TGTGCCAGCAGTCTGGGACCCGGGGAGACCCAGTACTTC
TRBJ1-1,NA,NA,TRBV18,CASSPSGFDIEAFF,TGTGCCAGCTCACCATCAGGGTTCGATATTGAAGCTTTCTTT
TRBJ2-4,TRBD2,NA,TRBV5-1,CASSFLTSGEGGIQYF,TGCGCCAGCAGCTTTTTGACTAGCGGGGAAGGTGGCATTCAGTACTTC
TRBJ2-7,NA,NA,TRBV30,CAWSRRDGSYEQYF,TGTGCCTGGAGTCGCCGGGACGGATCCTACGAGCAGTACTTC